This T cell receptor beta chain was recovered during a study of T cell responses to AZD1222 COVID-19 vaccine. Points from the study as a whole: With two AZD1222 doses given, Spike-specific TCR breadth and depth both rose.

As concerns this clone: Its antigen is as yet unknown.

Germline V gene sequence: CDR1 KGHSH, CDR2 LQKENI. The junction had 2 bases not matched to a gene; V was cut back by 0 bases and J by 6 bases. The CDR3 contains 13 residues. Method: immunoSEQ multiplex PCR; TCRdb's copy keeps in-frame clones and lacks some. The profile covers 120,000 or so clones, with 70% to 90% appearing a single time and around a quarter taken by the ten largest. This sequence was found in an adult in good health. The sample here was peripheral blood, taken on day 0 of AZD1222 vaccination. The chain couples TRBV18 to TRBJ2-7, with 7 bases identical to TRBD1. CDR3 DNA sequence: TGTGCCAGCTCACCACCACAGGGGTCCGAGCAGTACTTC. Protein: CASSPPQGSEQYF.